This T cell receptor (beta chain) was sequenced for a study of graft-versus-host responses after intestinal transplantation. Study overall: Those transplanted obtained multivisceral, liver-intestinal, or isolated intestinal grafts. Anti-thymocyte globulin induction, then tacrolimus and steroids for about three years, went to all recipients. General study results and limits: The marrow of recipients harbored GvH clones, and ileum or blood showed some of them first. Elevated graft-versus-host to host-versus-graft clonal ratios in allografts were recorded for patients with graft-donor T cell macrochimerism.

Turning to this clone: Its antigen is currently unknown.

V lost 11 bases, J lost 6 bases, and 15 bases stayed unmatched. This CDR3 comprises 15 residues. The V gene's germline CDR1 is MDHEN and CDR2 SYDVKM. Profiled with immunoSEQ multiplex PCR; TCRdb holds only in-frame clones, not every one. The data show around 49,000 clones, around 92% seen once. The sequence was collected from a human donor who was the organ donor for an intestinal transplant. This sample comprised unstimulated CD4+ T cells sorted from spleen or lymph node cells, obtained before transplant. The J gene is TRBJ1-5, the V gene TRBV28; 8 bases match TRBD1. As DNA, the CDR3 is TGTGCCTCATTAGGAAGGACAGGGATTGGTCAGCCCCAGCATTTT. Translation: CASLGRTGIGQPQHF.